This T cell receptor (beta chain) was observed in a study of CD8 T cells in ankylosing spondylitis. Points on this clonotype: The junction shows a germline mismatch at one end, possibly a read error.

This CDR3 contains 16 residues. Per germline, CDR1 SGHTA and CDR2 FQGNSA. TCRdb recomputed calls from the 5' RACE reads with MiXCR, one row per CDR3 protein. The sample lists some 150,000 distinct CDR3 sequences; 11% were seen once. The chain is built from TRBV7-2 and TRBJ1-2, with 8 bases identical to TRBD1. This sequence was found in a female donor with ankylosing spondylitis or in good health (not recorded which). Sequencing was performed on blood, either unsorted or a sorted T cell fraction (not recorded which). CDR3 in amino acids: CDSSSFQGAANYGYTF. Written as DNA, the CDR3 is TGTGACAGCAGCTCGTTCCAGGGGGCAGCTAACTATGGCTACACCTTC. The full variable domain, its missing parts supplied by reference TRBV7-2 and TRBJ1-2, is GAGVSQSPSNKVTEKGKDVELRCDPISGHTALYWYRQSLGQGLEFLIYFQGNSAPDKSGLPSDRFSAERTGGSVSTLTIQRTQQEDSAVYLCDSSSFQGAANYGYTFGSGTRLTVV.